Listed here are 32 T cell receptor beta chains from one sample, sequenced in a study of blood T cell repertoires in COVID-19. The assay was immunoSEQ multiplex PCR, and TCRdb's table has in-frame clones only and misses some. This table has approximately 150,000 clones, about nine tenths appearing once. The material sequenced was peripheral blood. These receptors originate from a woman in her forties or fifties with acute or convalescent COVID-19.

The V gene is TRBV6-5, the J gene TRBJ2-5; 11 nucleotides line up with TRBD2. After removal of 4 bases from V and 2 bases from J, the junction contained 6 bases not matched to a gene. CDR1 and CDR2 (germline): MNHEY, SVGAGI. This CDR3 is built from 16 residues. CDR3 sequence: CASSSRLAGRQETQYF. The CDR3 coding sequence is TGTGCCAGCAGTTCCAGACTAGCGGGAAGACAAGAGACCCAGTACTTC.

For this clone: The sample holds other DNA sequences that translate to the same CDR3. This chain links TRBV6-5 with TRBJ1-2; 8 bases line up with TRBD1. There are 13 residues in the CDR3. Germline V gene data show CDR1 as MNHEY and CDR2 as SVGAGI. V lost 5 bases to trimming and J lost 5 bases; unmatched junction nucleotides: 4. CDR3 sequence reads: CASSPDRDYGYTF. In DNA form, the CDR3 reads TGTGCCAGCAGTCCGGACAGGGATTATGGCTACACCTTC.

This chain's CDR3 is CASSSLGGGPDNEQFF. Written as DNA, the CDR3 is TGTGCCAGCAGCTCCCTCGGCGGGGGGCCCGACAATGAGCAGTTCTTC. The chain uses TRBV7-3 and TRBJ2-1; 8 nucleotides match TRBD2. The CDR3 sequence is 16 residues long. With 4 bases clipped from V and 5 bases from J, the junction kept 10 bases outside the gene matches. CDR1 SGHTA and CDR2 FQGTGA come from the germline V gene.

V is TRBV29-1 and J is TRBJ1-1; 9 bases line up with TRBD1. Germline-derived CDR1 and CDR2 are SQVTM and ANQGSEA. There are 12 residues in the CDR3. J was trimmed by 7 bases and V by 6 bases; bases with no gene match: 6. The CDR3 coding sequence is TGCAGCGTCCACGGACAGGGGATTGAAGCTTTCTTT. Amino acid sequence: CSVHGQGIEAFF.

This rearrangement joins TRBV10-3 to TRBJ2-5; D is undetermined. The CDR3 consists of 12 residues. From germline, CDR1 is ENHRY and CDR2 SYGVKD. Trimming pared 3 bases from V and 2 bases from J, leaving 4 bases between. The CDR3 coding sequence is TGTGCCATCAGTGATCAGCAAGAGACCCAGTACTTC. It translates to CAISDQQETQYF.

This chain connects TRBV7-2 to TRBJ1-1; D is possibly TRBD1 (5 bases). The V gene's germline CDR1 is SGHTA and CDR2 FQGNSA. The CDR3 sequence is 14 residues long. Trimming took 1 base from V and 3 from J, leaving 9 bases between them. The CDR3 loop is CASSLVGDYTEAFF. The CDR3 bases are TGTGCCAGCAGCTTAGTAGGGGATTACACTGAAGCTTTCTTT.

There are a few counts of this clone. The chain uses TRBV30 and TRBJ1-6; D is undetermined. V lost 2 bases and J 6 bases, leaving 14 bases between the germline ends. The CDR3 length is 15 residues. Germline lookup yields CDR1 GTSNPN and CDR2 SVGIG (reference sequence). The CDR3 DNA reads as TGTGCCTGGAGTAAAGGGAGGCGGGGTAATTCACCCCTCCACTTT. Its protein is CAWSKGRRGNSPLHF.

V gene TRBV3-1 (or the pseudogene TRBV3-2) combines with J gene TRBJ1-1; D is possibly TRBD1 (5 bases). This CDR3 contains 14 residues. Per germline, CDR1 LGHDT and CDR2 YNNKEL (reference sequence). The V and J ends lost 1 base and 4 bases respectively, with 10 bases between them. CDR3 sequence (DNA): TGTGCCAGCAGCCAAGTCCAGGGTTTCACTGAAGCTTTCTTT. Its protein product is CASSQVQGFTEAFF.

The chain couples TRBV6-5 to TRBJ1-5; 7 positions match TRBD1. CDR3 length: 13 residues. V lost 6 bases to trimming and J lost 4 bases; unmatched junction nucleotides: 3. CDR1 is MNHEY, CDR2 SVGAGI, per germline. The CDR3 DNA follows: TGTGCCAGCAGCATACAGGGGAATCAGCCCCAGCATTTT. It encodes CASSIQGNQPQHF.

The chain uses TRBV5-1 and TRBJ1-1, with a tentative D call TRBD1 (5 bases). CDR3 length: 13 residues. With 4 bases removed from V and 4 bases from J, the gap between germline ends came to 11 bases. CDR1 is SGHRS and CDR2 is YFSETQ in the germline V gene. The CDR3 sequence is CASSLDGGTEAFF. The CDR3, as DNA: TGCGCCAGCAGCCTCGACGGGGGCACTGAAGCTTTCTTT.

This clone has just a few counts. The identical CDR3 is also encoded by other nucleotide sequences in the sample. This rearrangement joins TRBV19 to TRBJ1-2, with D possibly matching TRBD1 (5 bases). V was pared by 3 bases and J by 4 bases, with 12 bases between. This CDR3 has 14 amino acids. CDR1 is LNHDA, CDR2 SQIVND, per germline (reference sequence). CDR3 nucleotide sequence: TGTGCCAGTAGTATCGAGGAGGGGAGCTATGGCTACACCTTC. This codes for CASSIEEGSYGYTF. Variable domain in full (rest from reference TRBV19 and TRBJ1-2): DGGITQSPKYLFRKEGQNVTLSCEQNLNHDAMYWYRQDPGQGLRLIYYSQIVNDFQKGDIAEGYSVSREKKESFPLTVTSAQKNPTAFYLCASSIEEGSYGYTFGSGTRLTVV.

V usage is TRBV2 and J usage is TRBJ2-7; D perhaps matches TRBD2 (6 bases). The germline CDR1 and CDR2 sequences are SNHLY and FYNNEI. This CDR3 region has 12 residues. The ends were cut back, 6 bases at V and 5 bases at J, with 11 bases in the middle. The CDR3: CASRGGGHEQYF. In DNA form, the CDR3 reads TGTGCCAGCAGGGGGGGAGGACACGAGCAGTACTTC.

This clone showed up just once. The CDR3 sequence: CASIGLWQGDEQFF. The CDR3 DNA is TGCGCCAGCATAGGGCTTTGGCAGGGCGATGAGCAGTTCTTC. This rearrangement joins TRBV10-2 to TRBJ2-1, with D tentatively TRBD1 (5 bases). Germline V CDR1 and CDR2: WSHSY, SAAADI. V was clipped by 7 bases and J by 8 bases, with 18 bases between them. This CDR3 comprises 14 residues.

The V call is TRBV14, the J call TRBJ1-1, with D maybe TRBD1 (5 bases). Trimming took 5 bases from V and 6 from J, leaving 22 bases between them. The CDR3 totals 16 residues. In germline, CDR1 is SGHDN, CDR2 FVKESK. The chain's CDR3 is CASSIWARTHESEAFF. The CDR3, as DNA: TGTGCCAGCAGCATTTGGGCCCGGACACACGAATCTGAAGCTTTCTTT. Complete variable domain (other parts from reference TRBV14 and TRBJ1-1): EAGVTQFPSHSVIEKGQTVTLRCDPISGHDNLYWYRRVMGKEIKFLLHFVKESKQDESGMPNNRFLAERTGGTYSTLKVQPAELEDSGVYFCASSIWARTHESEAFFGQGTRLTVV.

The V gene is TRBV9, the J gene TRBJ2-5; TRBD2 agrees at 10 bases. V lost 4 bases, J lost 5 bases, and 11 bases stayed unmatched. The germline V gene has CDR1 SGDLS and CDR2 YYNGEE. This CDR3 has 16 residues. The CDR3 DNA reads TGTGCCAGCAGCTTTGGACTAGCGGAGCCCACGGAGACCCAGTACTTC. Residues: CASSFGLAEPTETQYF. Filled out from reference TRBV9 and TRBJ2-5, the complete variable domain reads DSGVTQTPKHLITATGQRVTLRCSPRSGDLSVYWYQQSLDQGLQFLIQYYNGEERAKGNILERFSAQQFPDLHSELNLSSLELGDSALYFCASSFGLAEPTETQYFGPGTRLLVL.

V is TRBV24-1 and J is TRBJ2-2; no firm D call. Trimming pared 3 bases from V and 6 bases from J, leaving 7 bases between. The CDR3 sequence is 13 residues long. Germline CDR1 reads KGHDR; CDR2 reads SFDVKD. CDR3 sequence: CATSDGAAGELFF. Here the CDR3 DNA reads TGTGCCACCAGTGATGGTGCGGCCGGGGAGCTGTTTTTT.

The V and J genes are TRBV27 and TRBJ2-7; TRBD2 aligns across 13 bases. CDR1 and CDR2 (germline): MNHEY, SMNVEV (reference sequence). The V and J ends lost 8 bases and 0 bases, in that order; junction bases with no gene match: 7. The CDR3 has 16 amino acids. The CDR3 is CASGGLAGKVSYEQYF. The CDR3 nucleotides read TGTGCCAGCGGGGGACTAGCGGGGAAAGTCTCCTACGAGCAGTACTTC.

Here the CDR3 reads CASRNRGEYTEAFF. For the CDR3, the DNA is TGTGCCAGCAGGAACAGGGGCGAGTACACTGAAGCTTTCTTT. This chain joins TRBV6-6 and TRBJ1-1; TRBD1 matches 7 bases. Germline CDR1 and CDR2: MNHNY and SVGAGI (reference sequence). V lost 6 bases and J lost 3; bases outside the gene matches: 7. The CDR3 totals 14 residues.

The V and J genes are TRBV5-4 and TRBJ2-3; 7 nucleotides match TRBD1. CDR1 is SGHNT and CDR2 is YYREEE in the germline V gene (reference sequence). CDR3 length: 14 amino acids. The trim removed 4 bases at V and 2 bases at J, leaving 4 bases unmatched. The DNA for the CDR3 is TGTGCCAGCAGCCGGGACAGCACCACAGATACGCAGTATTTT. Its protein product is CASSRDSTTDTQYF.

This clone was observed a few times. The V call is TRBV11-2, the J call TRBJ2-2; 13 nucleotides line up with TRBD2. The J segment lost 5 bases and the V segment lost 1 base, leaving 7 bases of the junction unmatched. This CDR3 is 18 amino acids long. Germline CDR1 and CDR2: SGHAT and FQNNGV. This CDR3 reads CASSLVGLAGVGTGELFF. CDR3 bases: TGTGCCAGCAGCTTAGTTGGACTAGCGGGAGTTGGAACCGGGGAGCTGTTTTTT.

This clone was counted once. The CDR3 sequence: CASSPSAGRNEAFF. CDR3 bases: TGTGCCAGCTCACCATCTGCAGGGCGAAATGAAGCTTTCTTT. The J gene is TRBJ1-1, the V gene TRBV18; possible D gene TRBD1, 5 bases. The ends were cut back, 2 bases at V and 7 bases at J, with 14 bases in the middle. Germline lookup yields CDR1 KGHSH and CDR2 LQKENI. CDR3 length: 14 amino acids.

The chain carries TRBV28 and TRBJ1-1; D call uncertain. The CDR3 is made up of 14 amino acids. From germline, CDR1 is MDHEN and CDR2 SYDVKM. V lost 3 bases to trimming and J lost 6 bases, with 14 bases between them. Written as DNA, the CDR3 is TGTGCCAGCAGTTTGGCCCCTCAGGTCTCTGAAGCTTTCTTT. As protein: CASSLAPQVSEAFF. The variable domain in full, with the rest retrieved from reference TRBV28 and TRBJ1-1, is DVKVTQSSRYLVKRTGEKVFLECVQDMDHENMFWYRQDPGLGLRLIYFSYDVKMKEKGDIPEGYSVSREKKERFSLILESASTNQTSMYLCASSLAPQVSEAFFGQGTRLTVV.

The CDR3 sequence: CASSANQVNTEAFF. CDR3 DNA: TGTGCCAGTAGTGCGAATCAAGTGAACACTGAAGCTTTCTTT. This chain joins TRBV19 and TRBJ1-1; D is unresolved. CDR1 is LNHDA, CDR2 SQIVND, per germline (reference sequence). The germline V and J ends were trimmed by 5 bases and 0 bases, with 10 bases remaining between them. This CDR3 is built from 14 residues.

The CDR3 DNA reads TGTGCCAGCAGCCCTTCCGGGGACAGGGGGAAGAATGAGCAGTTCTTC. This gives the protein CASSPSGDRGKNEQFF. The V gene is TRBV3-1 (or the pseudogene TRBV3-2), the J gene TRBJ2-1; 11 bases are a match to TRBD1. The CDR3 sequence is 16 residues long. Germline V gives CDR1 LGHDT, CDR2 YNNKEL (reference sequence). V lost 4 bases and J lost 7; bases outside the gene matches: 9.

V gene TRBV7-3 combines with J gene TRBJ2-7, with D uncertain. CDR3 size: 14 residues. Trimming pared 2 bases from V and 0 bases from J, leaving 8 bases between. CDR1 and CDR2 (germline): SGHTA, FQGTGA. The CDR3 region has the DNA TGTGCCAGCAGCTTAGTACGGAGCTCCTACGAGCAGTACTTC. Translation: CASSLVRSSYEQYF.

The chain combines TRBV6-5 with TRBJ1-3, with D possibly being TRBD1 (6 bases). Germline CDR1 reads MNHEY; CDR2 reads SVGAGI. Trimming removed 7 bases from V and 4 bases from J, with 14 bases in between. This CDR3 region has 14 residues. The DNA for the CDR3 is TGTGCCAGCACTTGGACAGAGGGAGGAAACACCATATATTTT. Protein: CASTWTEGGNTIYF.

The rearrangement joins TRBV3-1 (or the pseudogene TRBV3-2) to TRBJ2-4; weak D call: TRBD1 (6 bases). Germline loops: CDR1 LGHDT, CDR2 YNNKEL (reference sequence). V lost 1 base to trimming and J lost 0 bases, with 19 bases between them. CDR3 size: 19 residues. Here the CDR3 reads CASSQGTVPRRLAKNIQYF. The CDR3 nucleotides are TGTGCCAGCAGCCAAGGGACAGTCCCCCGTCGTCTAGCCAAAAACATTCAGTACTTC.

The chain joins TRBV5-1 to TRBJ2-2; tentatively, D is TRBD2 (6 bases). The germline V gene encodes CDR1 SGHRS and CDR2 YFSETQ. V gave up 7 bases and J gave up 1 base, with 17 bases separating them. The CDR3 has 16 residues. Here the CDR3 DNA reads TGCGCCAGCTTTAACGGGGGTGATTGGAACACCGGGGAGCTGTTTTTT. This codes for CASFNGGDWNTGELFF.

The chain recombines TRBV2 with TRBJ1-4, with 7 bases identical to TRBD1. The CDR3 totals 15 residues. The J segment lost 3 bases and the V segment lost 1 base, leaving 2 bases of the junction unmatched. Germline CDR1 and CDR2: SNHLY and FYNNEI. The CDR3 reads CASSEGGTANEKLFF. The CDR3 coding sequence is TGTGCCAGCAGTGAAGGTGGGACAGCTAATGAAAAACTGTTTTTT.

The CDR3 loop reads CAWSVGVQSTDTQYF. CDR3 nucleotides: TGTGCCTGGAGCGTAGGGGTACAGAGCACAGATACGCAGTATTTT. The chain combines TRBV30 with TRBJ2-3, with TRBD1 as a possible D gene (5 bases). V shed 3 bases and J shed 0 bases, with 13 bases lying between them. From germline, CDR1 is GTSNPN and CDR2 SVGIG (reference sequence). CDR3 size: 15 residues.

This clone was observed a single time. The rearrangement uses TRBV3-1 (or the pseudogene TRBV3-2) and TRBJ2-2; no clear D gene. The CDR3 extends over 18 amino acids. Germline V CDR1 and CDR2: LGHDT, YNNKEL (reference sequence). Trimming removed 7 bases at V and 2 bases at J, with 23 bases between. The CDR3: CASTKTLIDFFNTGELFF. The DNA for the CDR3 is TGTGCCAGCACCAAAACCCTTATAGATTTTTTTAACACCGGGGAGCTGTTTTTT.

The gene calls are TRBV5-5 and TRBJ1-5, with 8 bases matching TRBD1. V lost 0 bases to trimming and J lost 3 bases; unmatched junction nucleotides: 5. Germline values: CDR1 SGHKS, CDR2 YYEKEE (reference sequence). This CDR3 comprises 16 residues. The CDR3 DNA sequence: TGTGCCAGCAGCTTGGAGACAGGGGTCCTCAATCAGCCCCAGCATTTT. Protein: CASSLETGVLNQPQHF.